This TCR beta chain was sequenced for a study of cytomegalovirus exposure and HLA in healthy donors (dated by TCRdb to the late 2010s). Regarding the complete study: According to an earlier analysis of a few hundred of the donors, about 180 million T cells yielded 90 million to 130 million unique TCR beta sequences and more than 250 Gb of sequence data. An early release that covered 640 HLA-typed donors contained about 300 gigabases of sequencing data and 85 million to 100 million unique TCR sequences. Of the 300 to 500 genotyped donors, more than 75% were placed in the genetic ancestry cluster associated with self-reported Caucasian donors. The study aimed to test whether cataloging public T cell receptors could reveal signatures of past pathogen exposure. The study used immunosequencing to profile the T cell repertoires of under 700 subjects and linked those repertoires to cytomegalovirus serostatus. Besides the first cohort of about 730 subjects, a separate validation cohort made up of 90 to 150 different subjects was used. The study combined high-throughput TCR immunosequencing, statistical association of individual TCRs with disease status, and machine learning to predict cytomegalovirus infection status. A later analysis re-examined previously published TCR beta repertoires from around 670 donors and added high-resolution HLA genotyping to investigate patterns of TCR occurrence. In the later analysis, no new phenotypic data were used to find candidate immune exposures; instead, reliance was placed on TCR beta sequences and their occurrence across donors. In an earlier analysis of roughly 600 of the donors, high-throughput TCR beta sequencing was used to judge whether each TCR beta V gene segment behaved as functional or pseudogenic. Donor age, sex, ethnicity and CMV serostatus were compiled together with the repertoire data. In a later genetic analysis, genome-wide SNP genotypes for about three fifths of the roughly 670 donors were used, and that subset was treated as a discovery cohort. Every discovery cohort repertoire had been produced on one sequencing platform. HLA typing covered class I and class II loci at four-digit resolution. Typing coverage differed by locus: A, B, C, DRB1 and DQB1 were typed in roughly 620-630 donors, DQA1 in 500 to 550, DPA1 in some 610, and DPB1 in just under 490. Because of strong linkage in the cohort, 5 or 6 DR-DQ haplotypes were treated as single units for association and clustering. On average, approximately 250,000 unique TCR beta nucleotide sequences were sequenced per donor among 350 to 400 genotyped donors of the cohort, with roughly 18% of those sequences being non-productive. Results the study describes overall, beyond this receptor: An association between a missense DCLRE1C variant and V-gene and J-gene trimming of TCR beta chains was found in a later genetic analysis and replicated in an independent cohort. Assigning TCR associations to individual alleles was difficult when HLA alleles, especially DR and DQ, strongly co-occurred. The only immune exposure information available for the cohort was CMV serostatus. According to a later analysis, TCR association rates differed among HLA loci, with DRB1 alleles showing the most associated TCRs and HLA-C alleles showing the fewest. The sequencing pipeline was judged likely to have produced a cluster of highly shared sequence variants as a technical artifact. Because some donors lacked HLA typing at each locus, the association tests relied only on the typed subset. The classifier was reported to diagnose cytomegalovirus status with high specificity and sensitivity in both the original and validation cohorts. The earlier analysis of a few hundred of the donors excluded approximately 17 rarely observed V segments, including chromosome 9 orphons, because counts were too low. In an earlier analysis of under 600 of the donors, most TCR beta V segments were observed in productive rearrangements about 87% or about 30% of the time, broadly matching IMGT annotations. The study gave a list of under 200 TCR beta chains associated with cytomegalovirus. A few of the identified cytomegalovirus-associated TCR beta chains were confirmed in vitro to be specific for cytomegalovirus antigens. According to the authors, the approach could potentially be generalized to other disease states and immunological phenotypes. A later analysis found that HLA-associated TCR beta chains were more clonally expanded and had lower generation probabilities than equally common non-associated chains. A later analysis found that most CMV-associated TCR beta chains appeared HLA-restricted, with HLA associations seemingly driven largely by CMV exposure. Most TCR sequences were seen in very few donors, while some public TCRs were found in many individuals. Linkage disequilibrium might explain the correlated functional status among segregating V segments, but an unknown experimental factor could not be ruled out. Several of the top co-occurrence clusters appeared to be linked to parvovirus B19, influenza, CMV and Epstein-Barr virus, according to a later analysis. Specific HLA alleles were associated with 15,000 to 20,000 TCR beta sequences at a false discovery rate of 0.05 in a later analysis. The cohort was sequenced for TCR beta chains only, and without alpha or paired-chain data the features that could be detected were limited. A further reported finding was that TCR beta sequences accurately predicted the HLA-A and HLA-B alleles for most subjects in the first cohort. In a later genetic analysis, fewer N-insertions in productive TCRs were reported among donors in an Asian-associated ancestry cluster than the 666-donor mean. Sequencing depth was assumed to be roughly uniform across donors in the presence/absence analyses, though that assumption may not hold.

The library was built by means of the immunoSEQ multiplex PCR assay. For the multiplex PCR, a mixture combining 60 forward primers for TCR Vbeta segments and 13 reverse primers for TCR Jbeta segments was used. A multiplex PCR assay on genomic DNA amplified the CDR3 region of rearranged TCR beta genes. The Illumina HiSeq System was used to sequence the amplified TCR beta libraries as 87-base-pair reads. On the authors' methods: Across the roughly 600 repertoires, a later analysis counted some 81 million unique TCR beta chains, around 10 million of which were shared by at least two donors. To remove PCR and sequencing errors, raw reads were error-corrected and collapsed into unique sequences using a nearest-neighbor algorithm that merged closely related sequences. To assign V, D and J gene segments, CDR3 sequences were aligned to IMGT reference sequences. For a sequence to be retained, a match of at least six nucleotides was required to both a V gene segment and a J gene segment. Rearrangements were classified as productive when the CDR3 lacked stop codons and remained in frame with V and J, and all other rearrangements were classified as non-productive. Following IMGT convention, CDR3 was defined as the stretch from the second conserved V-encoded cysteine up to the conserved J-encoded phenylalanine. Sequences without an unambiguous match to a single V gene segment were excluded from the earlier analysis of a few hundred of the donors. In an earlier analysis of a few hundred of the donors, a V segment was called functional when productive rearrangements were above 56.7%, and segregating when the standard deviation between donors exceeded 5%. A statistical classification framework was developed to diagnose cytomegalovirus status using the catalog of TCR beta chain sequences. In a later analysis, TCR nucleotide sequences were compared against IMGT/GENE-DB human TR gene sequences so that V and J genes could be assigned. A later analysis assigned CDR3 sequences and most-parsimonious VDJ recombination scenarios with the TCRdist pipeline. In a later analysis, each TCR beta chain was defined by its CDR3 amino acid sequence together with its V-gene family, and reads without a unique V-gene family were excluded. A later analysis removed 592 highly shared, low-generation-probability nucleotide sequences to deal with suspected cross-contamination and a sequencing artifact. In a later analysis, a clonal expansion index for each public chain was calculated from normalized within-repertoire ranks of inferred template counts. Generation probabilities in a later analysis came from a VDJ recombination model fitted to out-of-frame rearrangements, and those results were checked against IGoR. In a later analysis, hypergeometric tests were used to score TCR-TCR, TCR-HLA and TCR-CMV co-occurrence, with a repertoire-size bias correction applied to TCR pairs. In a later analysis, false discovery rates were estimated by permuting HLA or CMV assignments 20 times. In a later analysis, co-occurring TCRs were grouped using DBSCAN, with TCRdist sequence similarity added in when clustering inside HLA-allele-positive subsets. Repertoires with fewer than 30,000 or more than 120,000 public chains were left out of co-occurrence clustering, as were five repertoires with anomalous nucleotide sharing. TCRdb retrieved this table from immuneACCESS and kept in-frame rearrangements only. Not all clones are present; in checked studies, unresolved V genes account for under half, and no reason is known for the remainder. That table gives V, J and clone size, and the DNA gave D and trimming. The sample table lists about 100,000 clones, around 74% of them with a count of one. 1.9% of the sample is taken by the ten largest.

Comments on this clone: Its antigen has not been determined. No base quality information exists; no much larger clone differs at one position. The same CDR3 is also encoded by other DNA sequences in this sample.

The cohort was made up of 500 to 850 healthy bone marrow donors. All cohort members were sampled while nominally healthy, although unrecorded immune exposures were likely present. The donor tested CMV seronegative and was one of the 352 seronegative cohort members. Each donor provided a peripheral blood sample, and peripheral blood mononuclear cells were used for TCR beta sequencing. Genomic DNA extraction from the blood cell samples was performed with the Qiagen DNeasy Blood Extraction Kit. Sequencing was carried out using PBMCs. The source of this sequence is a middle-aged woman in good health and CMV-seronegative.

The nucleotide sequence reads TGTGCCAGCAGCAAAACTAGCTCGAATGAGCAGTTCTTC. Translated, this is CASSKTSSNEQFF. The sequence joins TRBV11-3 to TRBJ2-1, with TRBD2 perhaps the D gene, on 6 matching bases. From the cysteine through the phenylalanine, the CDR3 covers 13 amino acids. Only the CDR3 DNA stays, 39 bases, in frame from base 1. CDR1 SGHNT and CDR2 YENEEA were looked up in the germline V gene. Deletion took 5 bases off V and 7 bases off J, with a span of 12 bases between the germline ends.